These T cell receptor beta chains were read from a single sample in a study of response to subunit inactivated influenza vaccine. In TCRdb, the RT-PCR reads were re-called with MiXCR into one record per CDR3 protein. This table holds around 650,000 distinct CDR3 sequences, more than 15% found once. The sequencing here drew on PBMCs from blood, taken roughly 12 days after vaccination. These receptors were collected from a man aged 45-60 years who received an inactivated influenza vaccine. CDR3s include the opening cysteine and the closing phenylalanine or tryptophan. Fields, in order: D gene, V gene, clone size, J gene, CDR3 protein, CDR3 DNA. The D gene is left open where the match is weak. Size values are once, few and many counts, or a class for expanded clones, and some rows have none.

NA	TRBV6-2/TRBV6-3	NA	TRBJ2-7	CASSYSSPYGAYEQYF	TGTGCCAGCAGTTACTCTAGTCCTTACGGGGCCTACGAGCAGTACTTC
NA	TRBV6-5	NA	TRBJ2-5	CASSYSTIGSQETQYF	TGTGCCAGCAGTTACTCGACTATTGGGAGCCAAGAGACCCAGTACTTC
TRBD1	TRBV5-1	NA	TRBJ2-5	CASSLDRDRGKETQYF	TGCGCCAGCAGCTTAGACCGGGACAGGGGGAAAGAGACCCAGTACTTC
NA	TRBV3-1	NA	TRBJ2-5	CASNQRSAETQYF	TGTGCCAGCAACCAGAGGAGTGCGGAGACCCAGTACTTC
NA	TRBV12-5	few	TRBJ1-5	CASDTGGRNQPQHF	TGTGCTAGTGACACGGGGGGCCGCAATCAGCCCCAGCATTTT
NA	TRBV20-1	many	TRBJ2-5	CSARDVAAQETQYF	TGCAGTGCTAGAGACGTAGCGGCCCAAGAGACCCAGTACTTC
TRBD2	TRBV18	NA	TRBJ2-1	CASSPLPGTSLYEQFF	TGTGCCAGCTCACCACTTCCCGGGACTAGCCTCTATGAGCAGTTCTTC
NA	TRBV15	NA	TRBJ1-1	CATSRAAGNTEAFF	TGTGCCACCAGCAGAGCTGCGGGGAACACTGAAGCTTTCTTT
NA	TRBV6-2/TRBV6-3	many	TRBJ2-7	CASSYLGQAIYEQYF	TGTGCCAGCAGTTACCTCGGGCAGGCGATCTACGAGCAGTACTTC
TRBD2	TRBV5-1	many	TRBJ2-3	CASSLAGTSGTGDTQYF	TGCGCCAGCAGCTTGGCCGGGACTAGCGGGACTGGAGATACGCAGTATTTT
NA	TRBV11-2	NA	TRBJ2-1	CASSPRRGPYNERFF	TGTGCCAGCAGCCCGAGACGAGGGCCTTACAATGAGCGGTTCTTC
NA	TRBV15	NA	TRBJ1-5	CATSREMQTGQPQHF	TGTGCCACCAGCAGAGAGATGCAGACGGGTCAGCCCCAGCATTTT